This T cell receptor (beta chain) appears in the sequencing data of a study of blood T cell repertoires in COVID-19. Background on the study: Sites in the United States, Italy and Spain provided acute and convalescent COVID-19 samples. The analysed material was cDNA or gDNA that came from T cells, B-cell-depleted T cells, or PBMCs.

The CDR3 length is 16 residues. V shed 5 bases and J 4 bases; nucleotides not matched to a gene: 7. CDR1 is SGHAT and CDR2 is FQNNGV in the germline V gene. Authors' data handling: Amplified reference gene primers provided the basis for estimating nucleated cell counts. TCRdb's table, derived via immunoSEQ multiplex PCR, lists solely in-frame clones and lacks some. The V and J calls and clone size are taken from that table; D and trimming were inferred from the DNA. The sample consists of roughly 100,000 clones, 85% of them appearing once. J is TRBJ2-1 and V is TRBV11-2; TRBD2 aligns across 11 bases. Input material: peripheral blood. The origin of this receptor is a man aged 50 to 60 with acute or convalescent COVID-19. The CDR3 is CASSLMGLAEYNEQFF. The CDR3 coding sequence is TGTGCCAGCAGCCTCATGGGACTAGCGGAGTACAATGAGCAGTTCTTC.